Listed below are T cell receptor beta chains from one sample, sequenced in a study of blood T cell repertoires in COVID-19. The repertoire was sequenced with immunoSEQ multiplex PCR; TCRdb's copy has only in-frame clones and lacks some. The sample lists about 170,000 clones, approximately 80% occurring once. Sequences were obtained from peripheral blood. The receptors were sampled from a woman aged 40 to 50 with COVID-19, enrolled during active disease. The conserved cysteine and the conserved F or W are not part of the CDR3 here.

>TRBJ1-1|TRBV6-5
ASIITVNTEAF
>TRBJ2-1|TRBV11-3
ASSSGQSSYNEQF
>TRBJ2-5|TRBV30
AWGQWGETQY
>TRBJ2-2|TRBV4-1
ASSQGQINTGELF
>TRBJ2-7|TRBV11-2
ASSSASGIDEQY
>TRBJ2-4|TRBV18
ASSPTSGEGEGIQY
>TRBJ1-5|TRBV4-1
ASSQVAWANQPQH
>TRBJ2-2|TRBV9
ASSATSGVTGELF
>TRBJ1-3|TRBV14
ASSGSGLTNTIY
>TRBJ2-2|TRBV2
ASSGEVTAGELF
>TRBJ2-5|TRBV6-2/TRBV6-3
ASSSTGTGKETQY
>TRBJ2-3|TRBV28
ASTGTSGGAGTDTQY
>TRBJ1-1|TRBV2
ASSKQGAQTEAF
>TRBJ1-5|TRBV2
ASSVRQGGQPQH
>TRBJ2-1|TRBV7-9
ASSLVRESEQF
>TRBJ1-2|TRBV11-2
ASSLGEGAYGYT
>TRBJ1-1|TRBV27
ASRKSGGTEAF
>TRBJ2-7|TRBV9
ASSGRDSAYEQY
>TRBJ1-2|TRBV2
ASSERLTARGYT
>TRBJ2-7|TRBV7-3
ASSSNTGTGGGEQY
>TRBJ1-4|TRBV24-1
ATSDWGWGGFGEKLF
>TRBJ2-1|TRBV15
ATTLGNNEQF
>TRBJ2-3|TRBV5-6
ASSLPLTASTDTQY
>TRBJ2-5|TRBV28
ASSSDRGKETQY
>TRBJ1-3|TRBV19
ASTRGLNSGNTIY
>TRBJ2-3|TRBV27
ASSFGGGSTDTQY
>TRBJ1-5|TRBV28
AVVAPRNQPQH
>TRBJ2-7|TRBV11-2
ASSLVAGTYEQY
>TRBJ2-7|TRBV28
ASSPAGWRELSYEQY
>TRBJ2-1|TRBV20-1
SASLGSEQF
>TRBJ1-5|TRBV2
ASTRYSNQPQH
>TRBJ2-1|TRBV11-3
ASSQASGFYNEQF
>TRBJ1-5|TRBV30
AWSPRGTGDQPQH
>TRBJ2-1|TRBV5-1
ASSLGQGAYEQF
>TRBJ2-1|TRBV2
ASRGTERERYNEQF
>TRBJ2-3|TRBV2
ASSEDRATTQY
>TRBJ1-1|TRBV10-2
ASRAGAGAEAF